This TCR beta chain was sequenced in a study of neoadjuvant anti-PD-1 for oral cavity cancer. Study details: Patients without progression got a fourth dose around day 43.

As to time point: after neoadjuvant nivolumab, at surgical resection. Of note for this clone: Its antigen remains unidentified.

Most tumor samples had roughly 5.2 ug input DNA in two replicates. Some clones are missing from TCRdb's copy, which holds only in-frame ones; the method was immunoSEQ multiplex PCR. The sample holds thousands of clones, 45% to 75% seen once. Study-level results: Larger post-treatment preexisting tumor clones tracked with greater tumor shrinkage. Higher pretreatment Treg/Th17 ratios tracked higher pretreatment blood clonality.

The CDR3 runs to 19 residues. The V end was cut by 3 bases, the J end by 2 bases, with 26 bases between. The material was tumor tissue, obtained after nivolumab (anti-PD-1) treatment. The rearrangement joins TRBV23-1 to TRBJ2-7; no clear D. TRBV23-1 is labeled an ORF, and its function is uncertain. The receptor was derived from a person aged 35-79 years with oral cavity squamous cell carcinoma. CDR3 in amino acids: CASSQPPALQAGRTYEQYF. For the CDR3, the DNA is TGCGCCAGCAGTCAGCCACCAGCGCTTCAGGCCGGCCGTACCTACGAGCAGTACTTC.